A single T cell receptor beta chain is shown here with its context. One junction end disagrees with the germline gene, perhaps due to a read error. The record originates from a study of blood T cell repertoires in COVID-19. The CDR3 length is 16 residues. CDR1 is SSHAT and CDR2 is FNYEAQ in the germline V gene (reference sequence). Data came from immunoSEQ multiplex PCR; TCRdb stores just in-frame clones and leaves some out. This sample has some 120,000 clones, with around 89% found just once. The gene calls are TRBV7-7 and TRBJ2-5, with TRBD2 matching 10 bases. Sequenced: peripheral blood. This clonotype originated in a human donor in a cohort sampled during active COVID-19. CDR3 amino acids: CASSFSGTSVVETQYF. The DNA of the CDR3 is TGTGCTAGCAGCTTTTCCGGGACTAGCGTCGTTGAGACCCAGTACTTC.